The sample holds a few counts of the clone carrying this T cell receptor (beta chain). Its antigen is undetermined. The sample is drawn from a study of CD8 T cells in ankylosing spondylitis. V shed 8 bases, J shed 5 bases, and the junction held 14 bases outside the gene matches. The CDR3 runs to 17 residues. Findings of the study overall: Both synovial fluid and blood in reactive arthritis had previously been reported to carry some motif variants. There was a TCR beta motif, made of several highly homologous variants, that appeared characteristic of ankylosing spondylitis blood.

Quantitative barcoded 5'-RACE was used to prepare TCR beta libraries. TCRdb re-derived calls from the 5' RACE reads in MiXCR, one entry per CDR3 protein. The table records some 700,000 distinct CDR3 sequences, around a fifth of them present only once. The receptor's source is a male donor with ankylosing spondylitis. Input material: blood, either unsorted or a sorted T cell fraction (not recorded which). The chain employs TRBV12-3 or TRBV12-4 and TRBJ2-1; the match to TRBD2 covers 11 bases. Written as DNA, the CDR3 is TGTGCCAGCGAGACTAGCGGGACAACCCCCATCCACAATGAGCAGTTCTTC. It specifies CASETSGTTPIHNEQFF.